This T cell receptor (beta chain) is drawn from a study of CD8+ T cells in alopecia areata. Notes on the study in general: Normal-skin resident alphabeta T cells also appear among scalp sample sequences. Clonality exceeded that of normal scalp in lesional scalp, most notably in alopecia totalis/universalis. Relative to mice, TCR sharing across patients was less clear, a difference possibly HLA-related.

Sequencing relied on a cDNA template that was reverse transcribed from extracted RNA. Sequencing used immunoSEQ multiplex PCR; TCRdb keeps in-frame clones, though not all of them. The sample lists some 82,000 clones; just over 50% were seen once. Peripheral blood and lesional scalp punch biopsies came from alopecia areata patients. Germline values: CDR1 SQVTM, CDR2 ANQGSEA. Trimming pared 3 bases from V and 0 bases from J, leaving 15 bases between. This CDR3 has 15 amino acids. As regards this clone: Its antigen is unknown.

Sequenced material: NKG2D-high CD8+ T cells sorted from blood. This chain joins TRBV29-1 and TRBJ2-7, with a weak D call TRBD1 (5 bases). This TCR came from a human donor with alopecia areata. CDR3 DNA sequence: TGCAGCGTTGATATCCTTGGGGCAAACTCCTACGAGCAGTACTTC. Its protein is CSVDILGANSYEQYF.